This T cell receptor beta chain was sequenced during a study of identical twins. Study-level points and caveats: Insertions ran lower in abundant cord blood beta clonotypes, though not in memory repertoires. Invariant T cells like MAIT and iNKT could partly confound the zero-insertion analyses. It was cross-sectional statistical analysis, not following the same donors, that the conclusions relied on.

From the 5' RACE reads, TCRdb called clonotypes with MiXCR, one entry per CDR3 protein. The table shows 450,000 or so distinct CDR3 sequences, with around 18% occurring only once. The ends were cut back, 5 bases at V and 12 bases at J, with 11 bases in the middle. The V gene's germline CDR1 is SGHTA and CDR2 FQGNSA. The CDR3 length is 11 residues. A word on this clonotype: Its cognate antigen is unknown. Just one base apart from a much larger clone, this may be a read error.

The TCR comes from a man aged 45 to 65 in good health. The V call is TRBV7-2, the J call TRBJ2-1; D tentatively reads TRBD1 or TRBD2 (5 bases each). Source material: naive T cells sorted from blood. The CDR3 loop is CASSPGTAQFF. In nucleotides, the CDR3 is TGTGCCAGCAGCCCTGGGACCGCGCAGTTCTTC.